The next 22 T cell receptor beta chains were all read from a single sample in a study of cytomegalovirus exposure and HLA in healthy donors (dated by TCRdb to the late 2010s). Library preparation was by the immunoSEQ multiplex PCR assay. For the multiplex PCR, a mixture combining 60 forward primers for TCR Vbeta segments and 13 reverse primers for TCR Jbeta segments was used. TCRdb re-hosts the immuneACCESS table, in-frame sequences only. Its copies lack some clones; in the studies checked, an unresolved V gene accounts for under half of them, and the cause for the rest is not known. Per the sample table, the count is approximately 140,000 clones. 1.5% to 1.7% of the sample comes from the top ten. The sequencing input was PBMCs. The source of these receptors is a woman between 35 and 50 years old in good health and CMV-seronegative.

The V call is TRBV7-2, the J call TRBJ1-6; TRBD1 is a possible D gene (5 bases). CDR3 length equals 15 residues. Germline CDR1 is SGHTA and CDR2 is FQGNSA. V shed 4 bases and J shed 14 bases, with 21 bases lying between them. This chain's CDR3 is CASSSQGAIAVALHF. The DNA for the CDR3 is TGTGCCAGCAGCTCGCAGGGCGCAATAGCAGTGGCCCTCCACTTT. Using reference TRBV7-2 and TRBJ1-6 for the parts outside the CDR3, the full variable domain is GAGVSQSPSNKVTEKGKDVELRCDPISGHTALYWYRQSLGQGLEFLIYFQGNSAPDKSGLPSDRFSAERTGGSVSTLTIQRTQQEDSAVYLCASSSQGAIAVALHFGNGTRLTVT.

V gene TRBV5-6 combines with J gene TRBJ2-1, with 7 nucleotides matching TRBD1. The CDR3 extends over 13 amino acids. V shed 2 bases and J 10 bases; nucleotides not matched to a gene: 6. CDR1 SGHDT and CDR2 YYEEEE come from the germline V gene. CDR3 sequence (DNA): TGTGCCAGCAGCTTCATTACAGGGGAGGAGCAGTTCTTC. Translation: CASSFITGEEQFF. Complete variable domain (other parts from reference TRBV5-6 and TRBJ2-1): DAGVTQSPTHLIKTRGQQVTLRCSPKSGHDTVSWYQQALGQGPQFIFQYYEEEERQRGNFPDRFSGHQFPNYSSELNVNALLLGDSALYLCASSFITGEEQFFGPGTRLTVL.

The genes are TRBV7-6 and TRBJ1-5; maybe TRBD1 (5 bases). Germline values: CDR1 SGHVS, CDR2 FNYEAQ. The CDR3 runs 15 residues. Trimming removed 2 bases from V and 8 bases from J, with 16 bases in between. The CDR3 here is CASSLRGGTTEPQHF. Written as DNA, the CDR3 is TGTGCCAGCAGCTTAAGGGGTGGTACAACTGAGCCCCAGCATTTT.

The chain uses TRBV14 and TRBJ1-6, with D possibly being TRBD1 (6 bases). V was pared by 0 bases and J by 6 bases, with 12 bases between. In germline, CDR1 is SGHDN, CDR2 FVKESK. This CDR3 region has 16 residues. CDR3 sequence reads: CASSQDPTRGNSPLHF. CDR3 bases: TGTGCCAGCAGCCAAGATCCCACCAGGGGTAATTCACCCCTCCACTTT.

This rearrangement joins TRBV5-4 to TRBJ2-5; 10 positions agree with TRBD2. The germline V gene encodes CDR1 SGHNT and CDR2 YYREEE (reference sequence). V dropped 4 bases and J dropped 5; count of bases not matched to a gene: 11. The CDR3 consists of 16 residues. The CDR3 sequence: CASSPRAGGPRETQYF. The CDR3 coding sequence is TGTGCCAGCAGCCCCCGAGCGGGAGGGCCCCGGGAGACCCAGTACTTC. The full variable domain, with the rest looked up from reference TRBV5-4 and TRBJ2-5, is ETGVTQSPTHLIKTRGQQVTLRCSSQSGHNTVSWYQQALGQGPQFIFQYYREEENGRGNFPPRFSGLQFPNYSSELNVNALELDDSALYLCASSPRAGGPRETQYFGPGTRLLVL.

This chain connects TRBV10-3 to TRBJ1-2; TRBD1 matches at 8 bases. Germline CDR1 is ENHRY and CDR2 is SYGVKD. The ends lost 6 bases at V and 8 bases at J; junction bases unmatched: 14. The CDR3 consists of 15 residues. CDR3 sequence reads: CAIRAPGQVLTGYTF. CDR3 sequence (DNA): TGTGCCATCAGGGCTCCGGGACAGGTCTTAACGGGCTACACCTTC.

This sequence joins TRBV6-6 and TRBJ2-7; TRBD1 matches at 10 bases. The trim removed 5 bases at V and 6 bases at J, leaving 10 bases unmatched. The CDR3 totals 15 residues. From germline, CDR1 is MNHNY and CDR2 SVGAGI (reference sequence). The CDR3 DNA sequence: TGTGCCAGCAGTCATCCGGGACAGGGGCGAGGCGAGCAGTACTTC. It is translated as CASSHPGQGRGEQYF.

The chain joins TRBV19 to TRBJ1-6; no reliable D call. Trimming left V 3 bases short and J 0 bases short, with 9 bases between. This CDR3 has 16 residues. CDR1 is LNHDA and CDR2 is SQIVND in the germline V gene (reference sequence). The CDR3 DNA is TGTGCCAGTAGTATTCCGGGTAGCTCCTATAATTCACCCCTCCACTTT. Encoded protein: CASSIPGSSYNSPLHF.

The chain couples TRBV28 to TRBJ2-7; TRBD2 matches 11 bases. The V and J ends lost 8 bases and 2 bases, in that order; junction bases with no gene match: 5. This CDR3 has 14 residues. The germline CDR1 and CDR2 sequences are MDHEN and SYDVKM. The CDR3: CASHEGLAAYEQYF. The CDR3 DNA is TGTGCCAGCCATGAGGGACTAGCGGCCTACGAGCAGTACTTC.

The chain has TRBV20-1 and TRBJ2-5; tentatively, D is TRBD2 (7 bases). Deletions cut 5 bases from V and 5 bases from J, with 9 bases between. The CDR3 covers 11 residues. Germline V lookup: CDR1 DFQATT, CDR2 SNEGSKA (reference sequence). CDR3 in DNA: TGCAGTGCTGAGGGGGGGGAGACCCAGTACTTC. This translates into CSAEGGETQYF.

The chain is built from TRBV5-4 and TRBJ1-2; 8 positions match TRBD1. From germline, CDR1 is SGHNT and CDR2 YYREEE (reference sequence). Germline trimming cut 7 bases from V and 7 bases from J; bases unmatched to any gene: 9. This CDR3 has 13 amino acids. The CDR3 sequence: CASAGGSRSGYTF. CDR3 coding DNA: TGTGCCAGCGCAGGGGGCTCAAGGAGTGGCTACACCTTC.

CDR3 DNA: TGCGCCAGCAGCCAAGATTCGGGTCTTGGGACTGAAGCTTTCTTT. Amino acids: CASSQDSGLGTEAFF. The rearrangement links TRBV4-3 to TRBJ1-1; D not certain. This CDR3 region has 15 residues. V lost 0 bases, J lost 5 bases, and 13 bases lay in between. Germline V gene data show CDR1 as LGHNA and CDR2 as YSLEER.

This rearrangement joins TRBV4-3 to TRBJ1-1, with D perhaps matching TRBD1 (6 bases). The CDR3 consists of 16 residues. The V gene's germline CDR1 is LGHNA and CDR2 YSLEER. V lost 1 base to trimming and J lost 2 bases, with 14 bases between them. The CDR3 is CASSQGGNRANTEAFF. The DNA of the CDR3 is TGCGCCAGCAGCCAAGGGGGCAACAGGGCCAACACTGAAGCTTTCTTT.

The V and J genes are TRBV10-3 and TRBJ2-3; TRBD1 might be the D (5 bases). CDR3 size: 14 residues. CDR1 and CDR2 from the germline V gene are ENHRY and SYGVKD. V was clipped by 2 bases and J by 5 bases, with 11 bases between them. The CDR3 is CAISEPRTKDTQYF. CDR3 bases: TGTGCCATCAGTGAGCCCCGGACAAAAGATACGCAGTATTTT.

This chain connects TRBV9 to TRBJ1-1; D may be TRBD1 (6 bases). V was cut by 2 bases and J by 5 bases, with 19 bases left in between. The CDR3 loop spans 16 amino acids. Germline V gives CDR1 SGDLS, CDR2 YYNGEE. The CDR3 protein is CASSVRGSLSGTEAFF. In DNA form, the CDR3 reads TGTGCCAGCAGCGTCAGGGGTTCTTTGTCGGGTACTGAAGCTTTCTTT.

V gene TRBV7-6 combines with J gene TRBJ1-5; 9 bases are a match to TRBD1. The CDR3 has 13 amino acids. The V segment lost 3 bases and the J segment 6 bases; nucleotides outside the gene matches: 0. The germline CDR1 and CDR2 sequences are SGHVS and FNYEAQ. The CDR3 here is CASSLTGGQPQHF. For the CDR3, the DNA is TGTGCCAGCAGCTTGACAGGGGGTCAGCCCCAGCATTTT.

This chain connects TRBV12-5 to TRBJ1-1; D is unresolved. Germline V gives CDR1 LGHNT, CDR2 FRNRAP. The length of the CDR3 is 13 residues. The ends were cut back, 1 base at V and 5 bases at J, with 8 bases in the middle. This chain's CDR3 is CASGLGSRTEAFF. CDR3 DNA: TGTGCTAGTGGTTTGGGATCACGGACTGAAGCTTTCTTT. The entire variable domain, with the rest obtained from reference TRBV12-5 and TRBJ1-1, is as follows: DARVTQTPRHKVTEMGQEVTMRCQPILGHNTVFWYRQTMMQGLELLAYFRNRAPLDDSGMPKDRFSAEMPDATLATLKIQPSEPRDSAVYFCASGLGSRTEAFFGQGTRLTVV.

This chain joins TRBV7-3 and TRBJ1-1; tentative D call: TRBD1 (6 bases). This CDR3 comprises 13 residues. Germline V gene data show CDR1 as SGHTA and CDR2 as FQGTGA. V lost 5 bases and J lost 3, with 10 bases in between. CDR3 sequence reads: CASSPNRDTEAFF. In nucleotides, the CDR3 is TGTGCCAGCAGCCCAAACAGGGACACTGAAGCTTTCTTT. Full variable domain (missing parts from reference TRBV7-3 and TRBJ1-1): GAGVSQTPSNKVTEKGKYVELRCDPISGHTALYWYRQSLGQGPEFLIYFQGTGAADDSGLPNDRFFAVRPEGSVSTLKIQRTERGDSAVYLCASSPNRDTEAFFGQGTRLTVV.

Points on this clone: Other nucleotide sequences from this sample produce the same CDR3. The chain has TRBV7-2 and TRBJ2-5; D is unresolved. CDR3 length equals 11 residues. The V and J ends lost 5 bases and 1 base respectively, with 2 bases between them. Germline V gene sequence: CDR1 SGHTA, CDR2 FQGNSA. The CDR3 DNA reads TGTGCCAGCAGCCTCCAAGAGACCCAGTACTTC. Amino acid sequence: CASSLQETQYF.

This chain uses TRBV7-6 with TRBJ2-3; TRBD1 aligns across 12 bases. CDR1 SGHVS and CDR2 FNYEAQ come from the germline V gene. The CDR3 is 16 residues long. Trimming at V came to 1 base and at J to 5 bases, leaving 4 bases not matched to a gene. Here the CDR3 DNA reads TGTGCCAGCAGCTTAGGGGACAGGGGGCGCGGAGATACGCAGTATTTT. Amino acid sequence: CASSLGDRGRGDTQYF.

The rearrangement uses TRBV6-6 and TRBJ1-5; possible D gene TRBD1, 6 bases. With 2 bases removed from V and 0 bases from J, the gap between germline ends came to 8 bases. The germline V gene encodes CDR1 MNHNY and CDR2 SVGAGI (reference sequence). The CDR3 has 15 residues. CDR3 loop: CASSYGQYSNQPQHF. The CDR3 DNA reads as TGTGCCAGCAGTTACGGACAGTATAGCAATCAGCCCCAGCATTTT.

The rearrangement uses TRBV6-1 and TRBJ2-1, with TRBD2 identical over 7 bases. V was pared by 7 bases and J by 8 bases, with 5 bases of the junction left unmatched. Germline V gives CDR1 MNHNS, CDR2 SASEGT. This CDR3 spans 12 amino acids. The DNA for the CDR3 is TGTGCCAGCACCGGGACTAACGATGAGCAGTTCTTC. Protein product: CASTGTNDEQFF.